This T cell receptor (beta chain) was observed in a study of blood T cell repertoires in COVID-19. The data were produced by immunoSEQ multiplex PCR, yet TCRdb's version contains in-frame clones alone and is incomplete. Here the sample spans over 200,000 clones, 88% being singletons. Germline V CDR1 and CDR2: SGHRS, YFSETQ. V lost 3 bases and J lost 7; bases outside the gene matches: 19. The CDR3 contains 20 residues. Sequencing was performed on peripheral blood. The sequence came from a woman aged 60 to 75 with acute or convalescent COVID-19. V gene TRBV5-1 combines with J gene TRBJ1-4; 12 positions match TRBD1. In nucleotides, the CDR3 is TGCGCCAGCAGCTACCTGGGAGCCGGGACAGGGGGCGGATTGAGTGAAAAACTGTTTTTT. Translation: CASSYLGAGTGGGLSEKLFF.